This TCR beta chain was retrieved from a study of OX40 agonist ivuxolimab in advanced cancers. Across the whole study: Patients received ivuxolimab, an agonistic anti-OX40 (CD134) antibody.

A single count supports this clone. Antigen specificity is unknown. The germline V gene encodes CDR1 WNHNN and CDR2 SYGVQD (reference sequence). The V end lost 4 bases, the J end lost 6 bases, and 15 bases lay between the germline ends. The CDR3 extends over 15 amino acids. Clones were read by immunoSEQ multiplex PCR, and TCRdb kept only the in-frame ones, dropping some. The sample gives over 50,000 clones, around 92% of which show up once; roughly 13% is in the top ten. Findings of the study overall: Researchers did not determine the expanded peripheral T cells' antigen specificity. At 0.1 to 3.0 mg/kg and by week 6, clonal expansion occurred in CD4+ and CD8+ blood T cells. Clonal expansion was among the lowest in partial responders at 0.1-3.0 mg/kg, especially CD8+.

The starting material was CD4+ or CD8+ T cells sorted from blood, obtained in a trial of the OX40 agonist ivuxolimab. This receptor was identified in an adult with an advanced solid tumor such as melanoma, head and neck, liver or kidney cancer. This chain uses TRBV10-1 with TRBJ2-2; tentative D call: TRBD2 (6 bases). The chain's CDR3 is CASSVLRGEAGELFF. DNA for the CDR3: TGCGCCAGCAGTGTACTACGCGGGGAGGCCGGGGAGCTGTTTTTT.